These 19 T cell receptor beta chains were all obtained from the same sample, sequenced in a study of metastatic and nonmetastatic thyroid tumors. With MiXCR, TCRdb reprocessed the PCR reads. This table has tens of thousands of clones, roughly a fifth appearing once. Thyroid surgery took place with no prior treatment in any patient. The sample consisted of blood. The receptor set was obtained from a female donor with papillary thyroid cancer or a benign thyroid nodule (not recorded which). Some clones in this sample may be carry-over from other donors' samples.

V is TRBV28 and J is TRBJ2-3, with 7 bases aligning to TRBD1. This CDR3 comprises 15 residues. CDR1 and CDR2 from the germline V gene are MDHEN and SYDVKM. V was clipped by 1 base and J by 5 bases; unmatched bases: 6. CDR3 DNA sequence: TGTGCCAGCAGTTTATCGGCAGGGGGACGAGATACGCAGTATTTT. It is translated as CASSLSAGGRDTQYF.

This clone was observed many times. The chain has TRBV6-6 and TRBJ2-6; D is uncertain. Looked up from germline, CDR1 is MNHNY and CDR2 is SVGAGI (reference sequence). Trimming shortened V by 0 bases and J by 2 bases, and 5 bases separated the two germline ends. The length of the CDR3 is 15 residues. This chain's CDR3 is CASSYSSTGANVLTF. Here the CDR3 DNA reads TGTGCCAGCAGTTACTCGTCCACTGGGGCCAACGTCCTGACTTTC.

By share, this clone ranks as medium-sized. The chain is built from TRBV27 and TRBJ1-2, with TRBD1 identical over 10 bases. This CDR3 has 13 residues. Trimming at V came to 8 bases and at J to 1 base, leaving 1 base not matched to a gene. Germline values: CDR1 MNHEY, CDR2 SMNVEV (reference sequence). The CDR3 DNA is TGTGCCAGCTGGGACAGGGGTAACTATGGCTACACCTTC. Translating gives CASWDRGNYGYTF.

The rearrangement joins TRBV6-1 to TRBJ2-2; the D gene is possibly TRBD2 (6 bases). This CDR3 comprises 14 residues. The V end lost 5 bases, the J end lost 6 bases, and 13 bases lay between the germline ends. Germline assignment: CDR1 MNHNS and CDR2 SASEGT. The CDR3 spells CASSKGTLPGELFF. The CDR3 DNA follows: TGTGCCAGCAGTAAAGGGACTCTCCCCGGGGAGCTGTTTTTT.

This clone has at least ten counts. This rearrangement joins TRBV20-1 to TRBJ1-1, with D possibly matching TRBD1 (5 bases). This CDR3 spans 14 amino acids. V was cut by 3 bases and J by 0 bases, with 11 bases left in between. Looked up from germline, CDR1 is DFQATT and CDR2 is SNEGSKA (reference sequence). CDR3 in amino acids: CSARRGNVNTEAFF. The CDR3 coding sequence is TGCAGTGCTAGGAGGGGAAACGTGAACACTGAAGCTTTCTTT.

This clone was observed a few times. This chain uses TRBV24-1 with TRBJ2-1; TRBD2 matches 9 bases. Germline V lookup: CDR1 KGHDR, CDR2 SFDVKD. The J segment lost 0 bases and the V segment lost 4 bases, leaving 3 bases of the junction unmatched. This CDR3 region has 16 residues. CDR3 in DNA: TGTGCCACCAGTGAACCTAGCGGGGTCTCCTACAATGAGCAGTTCTTC. This encodes CATSEPSGVSYNEQFF.

By frequency in the sample, this clone is medium-sized. V gene TRBV6-2 or TRBV6-3 combines with J gene TRBJ1-6, with D unresolved. Trimming pared 6 bases from V and 7 bases from J, leaving 4 bases between. CDR3 size: 11 residues. CDR1 and CDR2 (germline): MNHEY, SVGEGT. CDR3 protein: CASSGNSPLHF. The CDR3 DNA is TGTGCCAGCAGCGGAAATTCACCCCTCCACTTT.

This clone was observed at least ten times. This chain joins TRBV24-1 and TRBJ2-3; maybe TRBD1 (6 bases). Germline CDR1 reads KGHDR; CDR2 reads SFDVKD. CDR3 length: 16 residues. Deletions cut 0 bases from V and 0 bases from J, with 9 bases between. The CDR3 loop is CATSDLLDRSTDTQYF. CDR3 nucleotide sequence: TGTGCCACCAGTGATTTGCTGGACAGAAGCACAGATACGCAGTATTTT.

This chain connects TRBV10-1 to TRBJ2-7; D is undetermined. V was cut by 3 bases and J by 2 bases, with 14 bases left in between. The CDR3 has 15 residues. Germline V gives CDR1 WNHNN, CDR2 SYGVQD (reference sequence). CDR3 residues: CASSDSFGSTYEQYF. CDR3 nucleotide sequence: TGCGCCAGCAGTGACTCATTTGGTTCTACCTACGAGCAGTACTTC.

This clone came up many times. This chain links TRBV7-9 with TRBJ1-2, with TRBD1 as a possible D gene (6 bases). CDR3 length: 12 residues. Trimming took 5 bases from V and 9 from J, leaving 13 bases between them. Germline V gene sequence: CDR1 SEHNR, CDR2 FQNEAQ (reference sequence). The CDR3 DNA reads TGTGCCAGCAGCCGAGGGGGAGAGAGCTACACCTTC. Translating it yields CASSRGGESYTF.

This clone was found many times. The chain couples TRBV19 to TRBJ2-7, with D possibly matching TRBD1 (6 bases). V dropped 9 bases and J dropped 2 bases, with 14 bases sitting between them. The CDR3 runs to 13 residues. Germline-derived CDR1 and CDR2 are LNHDA and SQIVND (reference sequence). Written as DNA, the CDR3 is TGTGCCAGCATGGGACAATCCGCCTACGAGCAGTACTTC. It is translated as CASMGQSAYEQYF. The full variable domain, rest sourced from reference TRBV19 and TRBJ2-7, is DGGITQSPKYLFRKEGQNVTLSCEQNLNHDAMYWYRQDPGQGLRLIYYSQIVNDFQKGDIAEGYSVSREKKESFPLTVTSAQKNPTAFYLCASMGQSAYEQYFGPGTRLTVT.

The V call is TRBV7-6, the J call TRBJ2-7; 9 positions match TRBD2. J gave up 4 bases and V 1 base, and 5 bases lay outside the gene matches. The CDR3 runs to 15 residues. CDR1 SGHVS and CDR2 FNYEAQ come from the germline V gene. The chain's CDR3 is CASSLGASGIYEQYF. The CDR3 DNA reads as TGTGCCAGCAGCTTAGGGGCTAGCGGGATATACGAGCAGTACTTC. Filled out from reference TRBV7-6 and TRBJ2-7, the complete variable domain reads GAGVSQSPRYKVTKRGQDVALRCDPISGHVSLYWYRQALGQGPEFLTYFNYEAQQDKSGLPNDRFSAERPEGSISTLTIQRTEQRDSAMYRCASSLGASGIYEQYFGPGTRLTVT.

This clone was found a few times. This CDR3 reads CASSLWGEQYF. CDR3 nucleotide sequence: TGTGCCAGCAGCTTATGGGGCGAGCAGTACTTC. V is TRBV7-9 and J is TRBJ2-7, with D unresolved. The length of the CDR3 is 11 residues. Per the germline V gene, CDR1 is SEHNR and CDR2 is FQNEAQ (reference sequence). Deletions cut 2 bases from V and 6 bases from J, with 5 bases between.

This clone occurred many times. V is TRBV4-1 and J is TRBJ1-1; D might be TRBD1 (6 bases). Germline lookup yields CDR1 MGHRA and CDR2 YSYEKL. V lost 4 bases and J lost 6, with 12 bases in between. This CDR3 has 13 residues. CDR3: CASSPGGAAEAFF. The DNA for the CDR3 is TGCGCCAGCAGCCCGGGGGGGGCAGCTGAAGCTTTCTTT.

This clone was detected a few times. This rearrangement joins TRBV4-1 to TRBJ1-4, with 8 bases aligning to TRBD1. CDR3 length: 14 amino acids. The J segment lost 7 bases and the V segment lost 3 bases, leaving 4 bases of the junction unmatched. The germline CDR1 and CDR2 sequences are MGHRA and YSYEKL. The DNA of the CDR3 is TGCGCCAGCAGCCAGAGACAGGGGAGTGAAAAACTGTTTTTT. It yields the protein CASSQRQGSEKLFF.

This clone was seen more than once but under ten times. The chain couples TRBV6-1 to TRBJ2-5; D possibly corresponds to TRBD1 (6 bases). The V end was cut by 5 bases, the J end by 3 bases, with 13 bases between. CDR3 length: 14 amino acids. Germline CDR1 MNHNS, CDR2 SASEGT. CDR3: CASSTPRTEETQYF. The CDR3 DNA reads as TGTGCCAGCAGTACGCCCCGGACAGAAGAGACCCAGTACTTC.

V usage is TRBV20-1 and J usage is TRBJ2-3, with 13 positions matching TRBD2. CDR1 DFQATT and CDR2 SNEGSKA come from the germline V gene (reference sequence). The CDR3 consists of 15 residues. The ends lost 4 bases at V and 4 bases at J; junction bases unmatched: 5. DNA of the CDR3: TGCAGTGCTACACCGGGACTAGCGGGACCAGATACGCAGTATTTT. Residues: CSATPGLAGPDTQYF.

This clone has only a few counts. The V call is TRBV12-3 or TRBV12-4, the J call TRBJ1-2, with 8 bases matching TRBD1. The CDR3 runs to 15 residues. V was pared by 5 bases and J by 4 bases, with 9 bases of the junction left unmatched. Here the CDR3 DNA reads TGTGCCAGCAGTCACTGGACAGGGACCCCCTATGGCTACACCTTC. It yields the protein CASSHWTGTPYGYTF.

This clone was seen at least ten times. CDR3 in DNA: TGCAGCGTTGACGTGGGAATGGGGCAGCCCCAGCATTTT. It codes for CSVDVGMGQPQHF. The J gene is TRBJ1-5, the V gene TRBV29-1; D unclear. V shed 3 bases and J shed 7 bases, with 13 bases lying between them. Looked up from germline, CDR1 is SQVTM and CDR2 is ANQGSEA. The length of the CDR3 is 13 residues. The variable domain in full, completed from reference TRBV29-1 and TRBJ1-5, reads SAVISQKPSRDICQRGTSLTIQCQVDSQVTMMFWYRQQPGQSLTLIATANQGSEATYESGFVIDKFPISRPNLTFSTLTVSNMSPEDSSIYLCSVDVGMGQPQHFGDGTRLSIL.